The sequence of this T cell receptor beta chain was determined in a study of control samples from healthy donors and cancer patients. CDR1 is KGHSH, CDR2 LQKENI, per germline. The CDR3 has 16 residues. Trimming pared 0 bases from V and 7 bases from J, leaving 18 bases between. TCRdb's table, derived via immunoSEQ multiplex PCR, lists solely in-frame clones and lacks some. The repertoire holds 400,000 to 450,000 clones, with about nine tenths as singletons. This clone was observed once. The chain is built from TRBV18 and TRBJ1-2; TRBD1 might be the D (6 bases). This TCR derives from a middle-aged man with head and neck cancer. What was sequenced was PBMCs. The CDR3 sequence: CASSPPATLQGPGYTF. DNA for the CDR3: TGTGCCAGCTCACCACCGGCAACCTTACAGGGACCTGGCTACACCTTC.